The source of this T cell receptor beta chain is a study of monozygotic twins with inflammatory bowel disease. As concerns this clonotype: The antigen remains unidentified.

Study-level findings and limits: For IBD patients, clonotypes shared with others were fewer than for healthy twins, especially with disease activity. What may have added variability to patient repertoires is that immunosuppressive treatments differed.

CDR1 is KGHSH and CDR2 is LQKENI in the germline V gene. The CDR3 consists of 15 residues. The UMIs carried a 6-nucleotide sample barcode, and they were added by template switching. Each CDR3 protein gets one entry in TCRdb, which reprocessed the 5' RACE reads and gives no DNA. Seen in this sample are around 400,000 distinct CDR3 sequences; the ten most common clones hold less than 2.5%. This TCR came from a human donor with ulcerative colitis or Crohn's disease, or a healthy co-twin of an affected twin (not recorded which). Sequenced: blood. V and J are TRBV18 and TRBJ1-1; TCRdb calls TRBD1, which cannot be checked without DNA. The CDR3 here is CASSPGQALNTEAFF.